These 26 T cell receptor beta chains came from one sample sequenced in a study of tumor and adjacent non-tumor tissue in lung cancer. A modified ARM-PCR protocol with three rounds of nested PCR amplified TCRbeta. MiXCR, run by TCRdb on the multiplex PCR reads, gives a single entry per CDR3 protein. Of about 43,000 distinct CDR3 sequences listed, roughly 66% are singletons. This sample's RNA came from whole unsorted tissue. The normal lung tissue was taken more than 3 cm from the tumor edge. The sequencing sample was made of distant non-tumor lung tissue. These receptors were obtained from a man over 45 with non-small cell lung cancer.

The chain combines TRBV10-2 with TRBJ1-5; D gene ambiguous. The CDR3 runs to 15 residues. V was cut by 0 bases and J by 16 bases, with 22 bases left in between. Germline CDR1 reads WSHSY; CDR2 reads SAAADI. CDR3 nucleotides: TGCGCCAGCAGTGAGTCGACTCTTAGTAATCAGCTCCACCATTTT. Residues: CASSESTLSNQLHHF.

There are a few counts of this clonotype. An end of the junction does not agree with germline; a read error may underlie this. CDR3 residues: CSVDPGFYYERFF. The CDR3 region has the DNA TGCAGCGTTGATCCGGGCTTCTACTATGAGCGGTTCTTC. The J gene is TRBJ2-1, the V gene TRBV29-1; no definite D call. The germline V gene encodes CDR1 SQVTM and CDR2 ANQGSEA. The CDR3 length is 13 residues.

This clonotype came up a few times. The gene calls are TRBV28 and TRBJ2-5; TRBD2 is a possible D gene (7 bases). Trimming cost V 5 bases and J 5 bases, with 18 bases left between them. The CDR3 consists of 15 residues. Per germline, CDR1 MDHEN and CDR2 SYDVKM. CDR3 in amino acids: CASSPMGRGSETQYF. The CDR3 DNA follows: TGTGCCAGCAGTCCCATGGGGAGGGGGTCGGAGACCCAGTACTTC.

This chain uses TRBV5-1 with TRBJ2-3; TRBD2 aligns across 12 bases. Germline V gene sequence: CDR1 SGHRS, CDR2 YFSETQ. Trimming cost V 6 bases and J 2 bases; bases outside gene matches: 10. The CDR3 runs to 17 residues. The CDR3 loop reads CASNSRTSGANTDTQYF. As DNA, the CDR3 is TGCGCCAGCAACTCACGGACTAGCGGGGCAAACACAGATACGCAGTATTTT.

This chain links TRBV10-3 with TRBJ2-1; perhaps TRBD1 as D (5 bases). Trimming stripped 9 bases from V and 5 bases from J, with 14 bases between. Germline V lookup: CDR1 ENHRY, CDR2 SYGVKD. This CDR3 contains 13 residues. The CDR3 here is CAISMLDNNEQFF. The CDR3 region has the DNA TGTGCCATTAGTATGTTGGACAACAATGAGCAGTTCTTC.

CDR3 sequence: CASSLGTGVDIQYF. Here the CDR3 DNA reads TGTGCCAGCAGCTTGGGAACAGGGGTGGACATTCAGTACTTC. J is TRBJ2-4 and V is TRBV13; 7 bases agree with TRBD1. Germline CDR1 is PRHDT and CDR2 is FYEKMQ (reference sequence). The CDR3 is made up of 14 amino acids. The V and J ends lost 3 bases and 8 bases, in that order; junction bases with no gene match: 7.

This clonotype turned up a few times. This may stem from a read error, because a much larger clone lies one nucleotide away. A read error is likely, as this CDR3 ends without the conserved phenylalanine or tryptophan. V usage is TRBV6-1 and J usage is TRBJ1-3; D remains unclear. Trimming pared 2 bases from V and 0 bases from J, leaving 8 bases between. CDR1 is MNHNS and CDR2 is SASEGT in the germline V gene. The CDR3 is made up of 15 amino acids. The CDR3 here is CASSERGGSGNTIYL. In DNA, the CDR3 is TGTGCCAGCAGTGAACGGGGAGGCTCTGGAAACACCATATATCTT.

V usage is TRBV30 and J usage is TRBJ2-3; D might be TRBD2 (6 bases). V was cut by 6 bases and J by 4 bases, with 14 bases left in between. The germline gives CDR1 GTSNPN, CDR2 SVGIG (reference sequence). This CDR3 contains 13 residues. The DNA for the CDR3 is TGTGCCTGCCAACGGGAGAGCTCAGATACGCAGTATTTT. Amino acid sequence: CACQRESSDTQYF.

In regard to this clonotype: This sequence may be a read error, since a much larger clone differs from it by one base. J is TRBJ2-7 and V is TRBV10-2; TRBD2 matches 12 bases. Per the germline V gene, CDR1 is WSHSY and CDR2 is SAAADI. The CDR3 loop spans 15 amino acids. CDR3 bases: TGCGCCAGCTGTGAGTTTTCTAGCGGGAGGGACGAGCAGTACTTC. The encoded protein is CASCEFSSGRDEQYF.

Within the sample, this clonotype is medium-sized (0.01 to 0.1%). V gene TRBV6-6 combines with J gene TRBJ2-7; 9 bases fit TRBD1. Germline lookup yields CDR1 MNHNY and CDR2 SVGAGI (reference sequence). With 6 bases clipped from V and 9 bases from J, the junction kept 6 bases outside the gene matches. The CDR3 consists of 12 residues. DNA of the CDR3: TGTGCCAGCAGCCCCCAACAGGGGGCGCAGTACTTC. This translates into CASSPQQGAQYF.

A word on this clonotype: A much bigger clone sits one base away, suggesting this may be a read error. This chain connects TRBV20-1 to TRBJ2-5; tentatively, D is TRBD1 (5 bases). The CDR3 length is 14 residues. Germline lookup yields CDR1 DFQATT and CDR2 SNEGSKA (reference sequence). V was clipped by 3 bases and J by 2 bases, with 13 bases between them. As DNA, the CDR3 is TGCAGTGCTAGTGTGACAGTGGTGCAAGAGACCCAGTACTTC. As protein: CSASVTVVQETQYF.

The CDR3 region is CASNTQDSTDTQYF. In DNA form, the CDR3 reads TGTGCCAGCAATACCCAGGACAGCACAGATACGCAGTATTTT. This chain connects TRBV6-5 to TRBJ2-3; the D is unclear. Trimming removed 7 bases from V and 0 bases from J, with 11 bases in between. Germline V gene lookup returns CDR1 MNHEY and CDR2 SVGAGI. The CDR3 is 14 amino acids.

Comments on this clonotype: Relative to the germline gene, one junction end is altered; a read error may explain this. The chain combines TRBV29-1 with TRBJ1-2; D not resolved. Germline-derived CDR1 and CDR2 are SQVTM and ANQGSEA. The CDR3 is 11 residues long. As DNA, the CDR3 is TGTGGCGTTGAAGAGAACTATGGCTACATCTTC. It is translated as CGVEENYGYIF.

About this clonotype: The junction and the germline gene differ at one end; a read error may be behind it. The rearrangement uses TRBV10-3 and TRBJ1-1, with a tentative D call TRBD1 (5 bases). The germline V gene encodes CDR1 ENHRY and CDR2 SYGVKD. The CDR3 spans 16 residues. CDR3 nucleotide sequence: TGTGTCATCAGTGAGCCAAGCGGGACCTTGGGCACTGAAGCTCTCTTT. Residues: CVISEPSGTLGTEALF.

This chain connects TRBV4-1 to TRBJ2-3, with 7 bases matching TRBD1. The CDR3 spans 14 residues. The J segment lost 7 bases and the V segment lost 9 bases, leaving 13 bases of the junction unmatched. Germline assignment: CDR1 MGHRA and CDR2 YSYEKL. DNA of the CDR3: TGCGCCAGTACGAAGACAGGGTCGATATATACGCAGTATTTT. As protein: CASTKTGSIYTQYF.

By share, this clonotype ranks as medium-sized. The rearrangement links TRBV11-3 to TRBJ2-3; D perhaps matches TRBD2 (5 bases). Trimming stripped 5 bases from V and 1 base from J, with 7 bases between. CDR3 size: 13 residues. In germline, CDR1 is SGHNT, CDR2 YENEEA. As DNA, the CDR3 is TGTGCCAGCAGCCCCGGGGGCACAGATACGCAGTATTTT. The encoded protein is CASSPGGTDTQYF.

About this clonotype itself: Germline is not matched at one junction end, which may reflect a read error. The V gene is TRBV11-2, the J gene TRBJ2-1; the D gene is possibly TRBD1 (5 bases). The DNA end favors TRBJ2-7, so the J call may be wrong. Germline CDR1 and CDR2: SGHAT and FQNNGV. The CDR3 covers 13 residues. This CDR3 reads CASSLAPGHEQYF. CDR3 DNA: TGTGCTAGCAGCTTAGCCCCAGGGCACGAGCAGTACTTC.

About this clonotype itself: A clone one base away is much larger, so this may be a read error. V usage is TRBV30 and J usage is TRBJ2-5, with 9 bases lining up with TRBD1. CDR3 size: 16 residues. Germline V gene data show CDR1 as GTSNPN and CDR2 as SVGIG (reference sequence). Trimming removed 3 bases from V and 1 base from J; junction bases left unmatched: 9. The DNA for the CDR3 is TGTGCCTGGAGGGCCGGTAAGACAGGGGGCCAAGAGACCCAGTACTTC. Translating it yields CAWRAGKTGGQETQYF.

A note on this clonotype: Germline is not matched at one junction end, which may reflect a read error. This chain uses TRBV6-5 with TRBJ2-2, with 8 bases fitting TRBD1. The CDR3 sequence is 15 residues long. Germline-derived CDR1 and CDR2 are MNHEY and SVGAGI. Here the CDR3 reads CANSKVRGQAGELSF. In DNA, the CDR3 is TGTGCCAACAGCAAGGTCAGGGGGCAGGCCGGGGAGCTGTCTTTT.

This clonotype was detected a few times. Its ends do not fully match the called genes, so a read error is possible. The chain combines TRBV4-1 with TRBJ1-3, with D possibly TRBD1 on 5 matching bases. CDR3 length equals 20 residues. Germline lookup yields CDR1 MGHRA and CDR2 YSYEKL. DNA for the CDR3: TGCGCCTGCAGCCAAGGGGTGGGAGGAGACTTCTTCATCTCTGGAAACACCATATATTTT. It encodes CACSQGVGGDFFISGNTIYF.

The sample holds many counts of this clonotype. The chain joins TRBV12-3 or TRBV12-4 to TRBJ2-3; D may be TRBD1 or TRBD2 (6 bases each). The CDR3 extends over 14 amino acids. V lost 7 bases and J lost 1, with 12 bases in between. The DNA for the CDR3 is TGTGCCAGCACCCTGGGGGGCGGCACAGATACGCAGTATTTT. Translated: CASTLGGGTDTQYF.

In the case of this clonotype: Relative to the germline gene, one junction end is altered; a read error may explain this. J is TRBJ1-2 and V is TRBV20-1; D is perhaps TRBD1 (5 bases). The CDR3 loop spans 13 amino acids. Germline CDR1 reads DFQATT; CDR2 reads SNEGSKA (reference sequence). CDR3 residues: CRASGTDRSGYTF. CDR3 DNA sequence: TGCCGTGCTTCCGGGACCGACCGGTCCGGCTACACCTTC.

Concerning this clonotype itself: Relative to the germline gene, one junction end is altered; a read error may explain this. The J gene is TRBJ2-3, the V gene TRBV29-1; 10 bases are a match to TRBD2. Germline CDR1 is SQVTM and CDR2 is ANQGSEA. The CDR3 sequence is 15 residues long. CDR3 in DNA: TGCAGCGTTTGGAGAAGCGGGGGGGCCGTAGATACGCGGTATTTT. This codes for CSVWRSGGAVDTRYF.

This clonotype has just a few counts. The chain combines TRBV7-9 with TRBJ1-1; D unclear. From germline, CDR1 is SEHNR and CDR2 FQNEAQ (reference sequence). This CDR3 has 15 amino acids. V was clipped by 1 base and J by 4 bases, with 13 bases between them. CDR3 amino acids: CASSLVKEGGTEAFF. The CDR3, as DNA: TGTGCCAGCAGCTTAGTAAAGGAAGGAGGCACTGAAGCTTTCTTT.

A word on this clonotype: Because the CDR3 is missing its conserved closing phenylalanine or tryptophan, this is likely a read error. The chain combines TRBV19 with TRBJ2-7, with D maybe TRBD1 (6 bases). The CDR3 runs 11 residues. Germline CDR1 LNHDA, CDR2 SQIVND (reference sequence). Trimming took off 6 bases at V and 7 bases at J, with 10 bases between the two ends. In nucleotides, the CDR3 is TGTGCCAGTAGAGAGGGACAAGAGCAGTACTCG. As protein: CASREGQEQYS.

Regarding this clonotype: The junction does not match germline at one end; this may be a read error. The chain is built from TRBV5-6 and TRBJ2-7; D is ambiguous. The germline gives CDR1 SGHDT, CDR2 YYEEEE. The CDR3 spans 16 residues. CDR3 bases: TGTGCCAGCAGCTTGGAAGCAGGTTTTACCTCCTACAAGCAGTACTTC. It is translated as CASSLEAGFTSYKQYF.